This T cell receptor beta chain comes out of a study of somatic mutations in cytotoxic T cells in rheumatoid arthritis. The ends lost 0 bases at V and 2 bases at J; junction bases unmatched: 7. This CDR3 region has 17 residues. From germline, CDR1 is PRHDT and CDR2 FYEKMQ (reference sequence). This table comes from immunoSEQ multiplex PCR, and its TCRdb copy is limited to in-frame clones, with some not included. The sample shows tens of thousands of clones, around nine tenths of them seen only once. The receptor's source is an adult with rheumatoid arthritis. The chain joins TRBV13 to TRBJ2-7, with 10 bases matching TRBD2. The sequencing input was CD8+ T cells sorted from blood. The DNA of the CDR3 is TGTGCCAGCAGCTTAGGGACTAGCGGGCGACTGACCTACGAGCAGTACTTC. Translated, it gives CASSLGTSGRLTYEQYF.